Shown below are 21 T cell receptor beta chains from a single sample sequenced in a study of blood T cell repertoires in COVID-19. Sequenced by immunoSEQ multiplex PCR; TCRdb stores in-frame clones only, minus some. The sample yields tens of thousands of clones, roughly four fifths seen once. Sequences were obtained from peripheral blood. The source of these receptors is a human donor in a cohort sampled during active COVID-19.

The chain combines TRBV6-2 or TRBV6-3 with TRBJ2-2; TRBD1 matches 7 bases. CDR3 size: 16 residues. Germline V gives CDR1 MNHEY, CDR2 SVGEGT. V gave up 3 bases and J gave up 4 bases; unmatched junction bases: 8. Written as DNA, the CDR3 is TGTGCCAGCAGTTATCCCGAGGGGGCTCCCACCGGGGAGCTGTTTTTT. Translated, it gives CASSYPEGAPTGELFF.

The chain has TRBV7-2 and TRBJ2-7; TRBD2 matches 8 bases. This CDR3 has 15 amino acids. The junction had 9 bases not matched to a gene; V was cut back by 1 base and J by 7 bases. Germline CDR1 and CDR2: SGHTA and FQGNSA. CDR3 sequence (DNA): TGTGCCAGCAGCTTAGGAGGGACTAGGCGGAGGGAGCAGTACTTC. Translating it yields CASSLGGTRRREQYF.

The chain couples TRBV4-1 to TRBJ1-1, with TRBD1 identical over 7 bases. Germline assignment: CDR1 MGHRA and CDR2 YSYEKL. J lost 3 bases, V lost 4 bases, and 5 bases had no gene match. This CDR3 spans 14 amino acids. The CDR3 spells CASSPRQGHTEAFF. The CDR3, as DNA: TGCGCCAGCAGCCCACGACAGGGACACACTGAAGCTTTCTTT.

The V and J genes are TRBV4-3 and TRBJ2-1; possible D gene TRBD2, 6 bases. CDR1 is LGHNA and CDR2 is YSLEER in the germline V gene. This CDR3 has 14 residues. The ends were cut back, 2 bases at V and 8 bases at J, with 13 bases in the middle. The CDR3 nucleotides are TGCGCCAGCAGCCAAATAGCGGACTCGGATGAGCAGTTCTTC. Amino acid sequence: CASSQIADSDEQFF.

The J gene is TRBJ1-2, the V gene TRBV5-4, with D possibly being TRBD1 (6 bases). V was shortened by 3 bases and J by 1 base, with 13 bases between the two germline ends. The germline gives CDR1 SGHNT, CDR2 YYREEE (reference sequence). The CDR3 extends over 15 amino acids. Here the CDR3 DNA reads TGTGCCAGCAGCTCTCCCGTACAGGGTAACTATGGCTACACCTTC. It yields the protein CASSSPVQGNYGYTF.

The V gene is TRBV11-3, the J gene TRBJ2-7; D might be TRBD2 (5 bases). V gave up 1 base and J gave up 1 base, with 8 bases separating them. The CDR3 extends over 14 amino acids. The V gene's germline CDR1 is SGHNT and CDR2 YENEEA. Here the CDR3 reads CASSLGPGSYEQYF. Here the CDR3 DNA reads TGTGCCAGCAGCTTAGGTCCGGGATCCTACGAGCAGTACTTC.

The rearrangement uses TRBV28 and TRBJ2-1; 9 nucleotides align to TRBD2. V gave up 2 bases and J gave up 2 bases; unmatched junction bases: 1. Germline V gene data show CDR1 as MDHEN and CDR2 as SYDVKM. This CDR3 has 15 amino acids. CDR3 DNA sequence: TGTGCCAGCAGTTTAGGCGGGAGGGCCTACAATGAGCAGTTCTTC. Its protein product is CASSLGGRAYNEQFF.

This chain joins TRBV5-1 and TRBJ2-3; 14 bases agree with TRBD2. V was pared by 0 bases and J by 3 bases, with 9 bases of the junction left unmatched. Germline CDR1 and CDR2: SGHRS and YFSETQ. The CDR3 has 19 residues. The CDR3 coding sequence is TGCGCCAGCAGCTTGGCCGGGACTAGCGGGAGTGAATGGACAGATACGCAGTATTTT. Residues: CASSLAGTSGSEWTDTQYF.

This chain links TRBV10-3 with TRBJ2-3, with 10 nucleotides matching TRBD2. V was pared by 3 bases and J by 5 bases, with 2 bases of the junction left unmatched. This CDR3 spans 14 amino acids. Germline CDR1 ENHRY, CDR2 SYGVKD. Here the CDR3 DNA reads TGTGCCATCAGTGAAAGCGGGAGGGAAGATACGCAGTATTTT. It yields the protein CAISESGREDTQYF.

V is TRBV7-2 and J is TRBJ2-2; 7 bases are a match to TRBD2. The germline gives CDR1 SGHTA, CDR2 FQGNSA. Losses at the gene ends were 7 bases for V and 6 bases for J; bases not matched to a gene: 5. This CDR3 comprises 13 residues. The CDR3 loop reads CASTPGGPGELFF. In DNA form, the CDR3 reads TGTGCCAGCACCCCGGGGGGACCCGGGGAGCTGTTTTTT.

The chain is built from TRBV5-1 and TRBJ2-2; 10 bases are a match to TRBD2. V lost 4 bases to trimming and J lost 7 bases; unmatched junction nucleotides: 4. Germline CDR1 and CDR2: SGHRS and YFSETQ. CDR3 length equals 14 residues. DNA for the CDR3: TGCGCCAGCAGCGAAAGCGGGAGGGTCGGGGAGCTGTTTTTT. Its translation is CASSESGRVGELFF.

The chain is built from TRBV18 and TRBJ2-7; D is possibly TRBD2 (5 bases). Looked up from germline, CDR1 is KGHSH and CDR2 is LQKENI. This CDR3 is 16 amino acids long. Between the trimmed V and J ends, which lost 2 bases and 0 bases, there was a span of 14 bases. CDR3 nucleotides: TGTGCCAGCTCACCAGATGGCCCCAGCGGCTCCTACGAGCAGTACTTC. It specifies CASSPDGPSGSYEQYF.

The chain is built from TRBV6-5 and TRBJ2-3; 8 bases align to TRBD2. The CDR3 spans 14 residues. The V gene's germline CDR1 is MNHEY and CDR2 SVGAGI. With V trimmed by 8 bases and J by 4 bases, 8 bases remained unmatched. CDR3 sequence (DNA): TGTGCCAGCTCCGCAGCGGGAGTACCAGATACGCAGTATTTT. Translation: CASSAAGVPDTQYF.

The CDR3 DNA follows: TGTGCCAGTAGGGACAGGGGTAACACTGAAGCTTTCTTT. It codes for CASRDRGNTEAFF. V usage is TRBV19 and J usage is TRBJ1-1, with 9 bases lining up with TRBD1. V shed 6 bases, J shed 2 bases, and the junction held 1 base outside the gene matches. This CDR3 region has 13 residues. CDR1 LNHDA and CDR2 SQIVND come from the germline V gene (reference sequence).

The chain is built from TRBV2 and TRBJ2-1; D uncertain. V was trimmed by 1 base and J by 0 bases, leaving 7 bases between them. From germline, CDR1 is SNHLY and CDR2 FYNNEI. The CDR3 is 15 amino acids. In DNA, the CDR3 is TGTGCCAGCAGTGAAGACAACTACTCCTACAATGAGCAGTTCTTC. It yields the protein CASSEDNYSYNEQFF.

V gene TRBV7-2 combines with J gene TRBJ2-5; D remains unclear. The CDR3 contains 13 residues. Germline V gene lookup returns CDR1 SGHTA and CDR2 FQGNSA. Trimming pared 3 bases from V and 7 bases from J, leaving 12 bases between. The CDR3 DNA reads TGTGCCAGCAGCTTCGACTCCCCGGGGACCCAGTACTTC. Translated, it gives CASSFDSPGTQYF.

The chain employs TRBV24-1 and TRBJ2-5; TRBD1 aligns across 11 bases. The J segment lost 5 bases and the V segment lost 10 bases, leaving 11 bases of the junction unmatched. The germline gives CDR1 KGHDR, CDR2 SFDVKD. This CDR3 has 15 amino acids. The CDR3 sequence is CATSSGQGAFETQYF. DNA of the CDR3: TGTGCCACAAGTAGCGGACAGGGGGCATTCGAGACCCAGTACTTC.

The chain employs TRBV19 and TRBJ1-3; TRBD1 matches 11 bases. Per the germline V gene, CDR1 is LNHDA and CDR2 is SQIVND (reference sequence). The CDR3 length is 15 residues. V lost 6 bases, J lost 3 bases, and 4 bases stayed unmatched. The CDR3 DNA sequence: TGTGCCAGTAGCGGACAGGGGGCGCTTGGAAACACCATATATTTT. This encodes CASSGQGALGNTIYF.

The CDR3 DNA is TGTGCCAGCAGGGGACCGGGACTAGCGGCGTCCTACAATGAGCAGTTCTTC. Its protein is CASRGPGLAASYNEQFF. This chain joins TRBV2 and TRBJ2-1; 11 nucleotides align to TRBD2. Trimming removed 6 bases from V and 1 base from J; junction bases left unmatched: 8. Germline CDR1 is SNHLY and CDR2 is FYNNEI. The CDR3 is made up of 17 amino acids. Drawing the rest from reference TRBV2 and TRBJ2-1, the complete variable domain is EPEVTQTPSHQVTQMGQEVILRCVPISNHLYFYWYRQILGQKVEFLVSFYNNEISEKSEIFDDQFSVERPDGSNFTLKIRSTKLEDSAMYFCASRGPGLAASYNEQFFGPGTRLTVL.

V is TRBV20-1 and J is TRBJ1-5; the D gene is possibly TRBD1 (5 bases). Between the trimmed V and J ends, which lost 3 bases and 5 bases, there was a span of 11 bases. The CDR3 consists of 13 residues. The V gene's germline CDR1 is DFQATT and CDR2 SNEGSKA (reference sequence). CDR3 coding DNA: TGCAGTGCTAGTCGGGGGAGGGATCAGCCCCAGCATTTT. It codes for CSASRGRDQPQHF.

V gene TRBV4-3 combines with J gene TRBJ2-1; 8 nucleotides align to TRBD2. Looked up from germline, CDR1 is LGHNA and CDR2 is YSLEER. J was trimmed by 4 bases and V by 5 bases; bases with no gene match: 7. The CDR3 covers 15 residues. The CDR3 sequence is CASSETSGRYNEQFF. The CDR3 DNA follows: TGCGCCAGCAGCGAAACTAGCGGCCGGTACAATGAGCAGTTCTTC.